The source of this TCR beta chain is a study of shared clonotypes between healthy human individuals (TCRdb year 2020). Study-wide context: The cohort comprised two women and a few men aged 18 to 49 years. Per donor, three plates each were used for CD4 naive and CD4 memory, two for CD8 naive, and one for CD8 memory. The study deeply sequenced blood TCR repertoires of about 5 healthy adults to estimate repertoire size and the extent of clonotype sharing between individuals. To increase sequencing depth and limit assay-specific biases, different laboratories used diverse techniques to prepare libraries and sequence TCR repertoires. Between about 0.9 and 9 billion PBMCs per donor were obtained by leukapheresis.

TCR CDR3 regions were amplified from genomic DNA by multiplex PCR using the deep immunoSEQ assay. For each cell subset, the extracted genomic DNA was distributed evenly across all wells of several immunoSEQ 96-well plates, and each plate served as one replicate. For sorted subsets, each replicate PCR was loaded with 200 ng genomic DNA, equivalent to 25,000 to 35,000 T cell genomes. The purified libraries were quantified using a Qubit 3.0 fluorometer, sized with a Bioanalyzer 2100, and then quantified again using the KAPA Library Quantification kit. Each immunoSEQ 96-well plate was sequenced on its own single-read 150-cycle Illumina NextSeq 550 flow cell. Regarding the original processing steps: Because the immunoSEQ output included only junctional sequences and no quality scores, the filtering could not be the same as the filtering used for full-length reads. Sequences were annotated with PyIR, a Python wrapper for IgBLAST v1.9, and V/J genes and CDR3 were assigned using IMGT germline references. Any read was removed if the V/J assignment was weak (E-value above 1e-6), the CDR3 was missing, or the read contained stop codons, out-of-frame junctions, or ambiguous translated residues. A V3J clonotype was defined by an identical inferred V gene, J gene, and CDR3 amino acid sequence. The percentage overlap between two repertoires was calculated by dividing the number of shared unique clonotypes by the size of the smaller repertoire. Richness of each repertoire was evaluated using RTK rarefaction, the Chao1 estimator, and Recon v2.1 estimates of unobserved clonotypes. Generation probabilities for all TCRbeta clonotypes obtained by the gDNA method from several donors were computed using OLGA. What TCRdb holds here is the immuneACCESS table cut down to in-frame rearrangements. Part of the clones is not present; checked against another copy, under half of the missing clones reflect an unresolved V gene, and the others are unexplained. V and J calls and clone size are those listed in that table; D and trimming were worked out from the DNA. The sample yields roughly 2.4 million clones; nearly 97% were counted once. Approximately 0.13% of the sample comes from the top ten.

Findings and caveats that apply to the study as a whole: Because the study included a small number of donors, the genetic and exposure-history diversity represented was limited. Higher generation probabilities were observed for clonotypes shared by all four sorted-subset donors than for non-shared clonotypes. Larger estimated clonotype richness was generally found for naive subsets than for memory subsets. About 4.5% of naive CD4, approximately 3.7% of naive CD8, roughly 2.4% of memory CD4, and roughly 0.4% of memory CD8 clonotypes were shared across several donors. Sampling was limited to blood, and TCR repertoires in tissue likely differ from TCR repertoires in blood. Even with the large sequencing depth, rarefaction of the sorted-subset datasets indicated that sequencing was incomplete. Pairwise subsampling led to the expectation that sequencing depth would affect the degree of clonotype sharing among donors.

Healthy HIV-negative adults with no recently reported acute infections or vaccinations were included as donors. Every donor was a Caucasian adult residing in Nashville, Tennessee, USA. CD4+ T cells were enriched by magnetic negative selection, after which naive cells were positively selected on CD45RA and the negative fraction was taken as the memory subset. Blood was collected by leukapheresis, and PBMCs were isolated by Ficoll-Histopaque density gradient centrifugation and then cryopreserved in liquid nitrogen vapor phase. Analytical flow cytometry was used to check the purity and quantity of each magnetically sorted T cell population. Each sorted fraction had its genomic DNA isolated and then quantified by UV absorbance on a Nanodrop 2000c. V sheds 5 bases and J sheds 5 bases, leaving 6 bases between their ends. The CDR3 runs 11 residues from the cysteine to the phenylalanine. Kept here is only the CDR3 DNA, which spans 33 bases and is read in frame from base 1. CDR1 SEHNR and CDR2 FQNEAQ are derived from the germline V gene (reference sequence).

Notes on this clone: The specificity of this receptor is unknown. No base quality information exists; no much larger clone differs at one position. The sample contains more than one DNA sequence encoding this CDR3.

The TCR originated in a young man in good health. The rearranged chain carries TRBV7-9 and TRBJ2-5, with no reliable assignment of the D segment. The sequencing input was naive CD4+ T cells sorted from blood. The meaning of the sample's cell subset or site label: CD45RA+ positively selected. The CDR3 in this case is CASSPLETQYF. The DNA is as follows: TGTGCCAGCAGCCCCCTGGAGACCCAGTACTTC.